This T cell receptor beta chain was retrieved from a study of blood T cell repertoires in COVID-19. This CDR3 spans 14 amino acids. Germline lookup yields CDR1 LGHDT and CDR2 YNNKEL (reference sequence). Trimming at V came to 4 bases and at J to 0 bases, leaving 1 base not matched to a gene. Method: immunoSEQ multiplex PCR; TCRdb's copy keeps in-frame clones and lacks some. This repertoire shows tens of thousands of clones, roughly four fifths found once; its top ten account for around 1.9%. The clonotype was recovered from a woman aged 55-70 years with acute or convalescent COVID-19. V usage is TRBV3-1 (or the pseudogene TRBV3-2) and J usage is TRBJ2-3; TRBD2 aligns across 7 bases. The source material was peripheral blood. The CDR3 protein is CASSPAGSTDTQYF. CDR3 nucleotide sequence: TGTGCCAGCAGCCCAGCGGGAAGCACAGATACGCAGTATTTT.